This TCR beta chain emerged from a study of blood T cell repertoires in COVID-19. Overall study: Acute and convalescent COVID-19 specimens originated in the United States, Italy and Spain. The cDNA or gDNA used as material had been derived from T cells, B-cell-depleted T cells, or PBMCs.

This study enrolled people aged roughly 18 to 100 from roughly 24 US geographic areas. With V trimmed by 5 bases and J by 6 bases, 7 bases remained unmatched. Germline V gene lookup returns CDR1 SGHAT and CDR2 FQNNGV. CDR3 length: 14 amino acids. Study processing details: Estimated nucleated cell counts came from reference gene primer amplification. The protocol was immunoSEQ multiplex PCR, while the TCRdb copy is restricted to in-frame clones and leaves out a portion. V and J calls and clone size are as listed in that table; D and trimming were resolved from the DNA. There are approximately 210,000 clones in the sample; 76% occur only once, and roughly 17% lies in the top ten.

This clonotype originated in a woman between 50 and 59 years old with acute COVID-19. The sequenced sample was PBMCs or T cells enriched from blood (not recorded which). The V and J genes are TRBV11-2 and TRBJ1-1; 9 nucleotides align to TRBD1. The CDR3 region has the DNA TGTGCCAGCAGCGCGGGACAGGGCAGGGCTGAAGCTTTCTTT. Its translation: CASSAGQGRAEAFF.